The 6 T cell receptor beta chains given below trace back to one sample, sequenced in a study of blood T cell repertoires in COVID-19. The data were produced by immunoSEQ multiplex PCR, yet TCRdb's version contains in-frame clones alone and is incomplete. This sample has some 46,000 clones, with 80% to 90% found just once. The sequenced material came from peripheral blood. The receptors stem from a human donor in a cohort sampled during active COVID-19.

The chain recombines TRBV30 with TRBJ2-7; 11 nucleotides match TRBD2. The ends lost 3 bases at V and 2 bases at J; junction bases unmatched: 6. The CDR3 runs 15 residues. Germline CDR1 GTSNPN, CDR2 SVGIG (reference sequence). The CDR3 spells CAWSPGLAETYEQYF. CDR3 DNA: TGTGCCTGGAGCCCGGGACTAGCGGAGACCTACGAGCAGTACTTC.

The genes are TRBV4-3 and TRBJ2-7, with D perhaps matching TRBD2 (5 bases). Trimming stripped 1 base from V and 4 bases from J, with 8 bases between. There are 13 residues in the CDR3. Looked up from germline, CDR1 is LGHNA and CDR2 is YSLEER. The CDR3 DNA follows: TGCGCCAGCAGCCAAGTGCGAGGGTACGAGCAGTACTTC. Protein product: CASSQVRGYEQYF.

The V gene is TRBV24-1, the J gene TRBJ2-1, with a possible D match to TRBD2 (6 bases). The CDR3 sequence is 15 residues long. The germline gives CDR1 KGHDR, CDR2 SFDVKD. Trimming took off 9 bases at V and 2 bases at J, with 16 bases between the two ends. The CDR3 sequence is CATGGSTRPYNEQFF. DNA of the CDR3: TGTGCCACCGGGGGGTCGACTAGACCCTACAATGAGCAGTTCTTC.

The rearrangement links TRBV27 to TRBJ2-3; 8 bases fit TRBD2. Trimming took 4 bases from V and 0 from J; bases not matched to a gene: 3. CDR1 is MNHEY, CDR2 SMNVEV, per germline (reference sequence). The CDR3 extends over 15 amino acids. CDR3 residues: CASSSLAGSTDTQYF. CDR3 DNA sequence: TGTGCCAGCAGTTCCTTAGCGGGGAGCACAGATACGCAGTATTTT.

The chain uses TRBV7-2 and TRBJ2-1; tentative D call: TRBD2 (5 bases). CDR1 and CDR2 from the germline V gene are SGHTA and FQGNSA. CDR3 length: 17 amino acids. The germline V and J ends were trimmed by 5 bases and 1 base, with 18 bases remaining between them. The CDR3 sequence: CASSTKRGTRSYNEQFF. The CDR3 DNA sequence: TGTGCCAGCAGCACCAAACGGGGAACCCGGTCCTACAATGAGCAGTTCTTC. The entire variable domain, with the rest obtained from reference TRBV7-2 and TRBJ2-1, is as follows: GAGVSQSPSNKVTEKGKDVELRCDPISGHTALYWYRQSLGQGLEFLIYFQGNSAPDKSGLPSDRFSAERTGGSVSTLTIQRTQQEDSAVYLCASSTKRGTRSYNEQFFGPGTRLTVL.

The chain uses TRBV12-3 or TRBV12-4 and TRBJ1-6, with a weak D call TRBD1 (5 bases). The V end was cut by 8 bases, the J end by 6 bases, with 8 bases between. This CDR3 has 12 amino acids. The CDR3 nucleotides read TGTGCCAGCGGCCAGGGTAATTCACCCCTCCACTTT. Translated: CASGQGNSPLHF.